The source of this TCR beta chain is a study of shared clonotypes between healthy human individuals. The method was immunoSEQ multiplex PCR; TCRdb's version includes in-frame clones alone and lacks a portion of them. The sample has roughly 1,000,000 clones, 75% to 85% seen once; the top ten hold approximately 0.56%. This CDR3 spans 16 amino acids. V was pared by 5 bases and J by 4 bases, with 18 bases between. Germline CDR1 reads MNHNY; CDR2 reads SVGAGI (reference sequence). Material: memory CD4+ T cells from PBMCs. The subset denotes: CD45RA-negative fraction. The rearrangement links TRBV6-6 to TRBJ1-5; maybe TRBD1 (5 bases). This TCR came from a man aged 18 to 29 in good health. Some clones in this sample may be carry-over from other donors' samples. CDR3 in amino acids: CASSRAGMAGNQPQHF. The CDR3 DNA sequence: TGTGCCAGCAGTAGAGCAGGGATGGCGGGGAATCAGCCCCAGCATTTT.